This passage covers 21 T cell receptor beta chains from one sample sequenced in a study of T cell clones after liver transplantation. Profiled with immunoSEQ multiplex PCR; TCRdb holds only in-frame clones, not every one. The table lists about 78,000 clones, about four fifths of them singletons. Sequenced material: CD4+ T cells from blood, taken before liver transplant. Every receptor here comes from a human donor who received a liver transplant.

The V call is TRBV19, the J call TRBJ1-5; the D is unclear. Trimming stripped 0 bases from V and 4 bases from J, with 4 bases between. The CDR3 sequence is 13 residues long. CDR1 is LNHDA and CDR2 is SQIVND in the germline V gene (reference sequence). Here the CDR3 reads CASSIEGNQPQHF. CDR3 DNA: TGTGCCAGTAGTATAGAGGGGAATCAGCCCCAGCATTTT.

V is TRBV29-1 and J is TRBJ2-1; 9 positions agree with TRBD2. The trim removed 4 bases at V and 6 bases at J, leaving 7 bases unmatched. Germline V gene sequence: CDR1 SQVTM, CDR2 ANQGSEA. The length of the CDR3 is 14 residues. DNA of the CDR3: TGCAGCGTTGTTGGGGCGGGAGGGACCAATGAGCAGTTCTTC. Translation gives CSVVGAGGTNEQFF.

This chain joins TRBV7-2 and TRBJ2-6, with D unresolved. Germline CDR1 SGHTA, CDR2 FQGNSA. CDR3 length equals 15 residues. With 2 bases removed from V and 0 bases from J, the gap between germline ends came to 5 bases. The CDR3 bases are TGTGCCAGCAGCTTAAAAGTCTCTGGGGCCAACGTCCTGACTTTC. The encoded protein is CASSLKVSGANVLTF.

The CDR3 nucleotides are TGCAGCGTTTTTCGGGAGGGCCGACGAGAGACCCAGTACTTC. Translating gives CSVFREGRRETQYF. The chain links TRBV29-1 to TRBJ2-5, with 8 bases fitting TRBD2. Per the germline V gene, CDR1 is SQVTM and CDR2 is ANQGSEA. CDR3 length: 14 residues. V shed 5 bases and J 4 bases; nucleotides not matched to a gene: 9. Drawing the rest from reference TRBV29-1 and TRBJ2-5, the complete variable domain is SAVISQKPSRDICQRGTSLTIQCQVDSQVTMMFWYRQQPGQSLTLIATANQGSEATYESGFVIDKFPISRPNLTFSTLTVSNMSPEDSSIYLCSVFREGRRETQYFGPGTRLLVL.

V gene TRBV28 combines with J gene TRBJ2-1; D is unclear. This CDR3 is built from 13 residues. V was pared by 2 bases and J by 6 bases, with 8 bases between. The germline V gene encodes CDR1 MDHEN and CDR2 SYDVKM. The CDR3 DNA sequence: TGTGCCAGCAGTTTACACAGTCCCAATGAGCAGTTCTTC. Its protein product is CASSLHSPNEQFF.

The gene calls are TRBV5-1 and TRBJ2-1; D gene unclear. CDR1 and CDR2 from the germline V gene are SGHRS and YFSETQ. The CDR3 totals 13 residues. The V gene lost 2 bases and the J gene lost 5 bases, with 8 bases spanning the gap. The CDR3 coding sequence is TGCGCCAGCAGCTTTTCTGAGGACAATGAGCAGTTCTTC. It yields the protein CASSFSEDNEQFF.

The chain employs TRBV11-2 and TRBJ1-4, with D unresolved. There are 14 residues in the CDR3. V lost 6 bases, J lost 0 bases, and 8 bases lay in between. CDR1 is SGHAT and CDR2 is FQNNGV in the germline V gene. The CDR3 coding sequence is TGTGCCAGCAGTCGAACTACAACTAATGAAAAACTGTTTTTT. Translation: CASSRTTTNEKLFF.

The CDR3 protein is CASSPTRADTQYF. The CDR3 region has the DNA TGTGCCAGCAGTCCGACTCGGGCGGATACGCAGTATTTT. The rearrangement links TRBV6-6 to TRBJ2-3; D is ambiguous. CDR1 and CDR2 from the germline V gene are MNHNY and SVGAGI (reference sequence). Between the trimmed V and J ends, which lost 5 bases and 6 bases, there was a span of 12 bases. The length of the CDR3 is 13 residues.

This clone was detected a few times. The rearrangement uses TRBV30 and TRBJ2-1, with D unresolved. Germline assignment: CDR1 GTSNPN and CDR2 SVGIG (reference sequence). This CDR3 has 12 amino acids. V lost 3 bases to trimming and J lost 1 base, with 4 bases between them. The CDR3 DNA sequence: TGTGCCTGGAGACGGTCCTACAATGAGCAGTTCTTC. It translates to CAWRRSYNEQFF.

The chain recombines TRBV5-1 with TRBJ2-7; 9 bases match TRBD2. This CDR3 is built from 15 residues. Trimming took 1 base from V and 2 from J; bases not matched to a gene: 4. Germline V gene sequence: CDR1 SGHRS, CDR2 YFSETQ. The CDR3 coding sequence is TGCGCCAGCAGCTTGAGCAGCGGGGGGACCTACGAGCAGTACTTC. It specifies CASSLSSGGTYEQYF.

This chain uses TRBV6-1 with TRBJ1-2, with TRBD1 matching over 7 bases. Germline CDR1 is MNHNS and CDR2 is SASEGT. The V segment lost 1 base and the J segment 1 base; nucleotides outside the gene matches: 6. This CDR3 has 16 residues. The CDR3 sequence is CASSEVGTAINYGYTF. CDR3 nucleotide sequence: TGTGCCAGCAGTGAAGTTGGGACAGCCATTAACTATGGCTACACCTTC.

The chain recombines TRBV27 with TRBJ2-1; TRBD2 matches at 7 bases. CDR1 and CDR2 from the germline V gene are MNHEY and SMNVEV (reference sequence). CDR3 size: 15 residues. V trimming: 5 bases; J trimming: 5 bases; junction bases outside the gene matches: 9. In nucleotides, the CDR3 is TGTGCCAGCAGTCCTGGGAGGGCCATCAACAATGAGCAGTTCTTC. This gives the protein CASSPGRAINNEQFF.

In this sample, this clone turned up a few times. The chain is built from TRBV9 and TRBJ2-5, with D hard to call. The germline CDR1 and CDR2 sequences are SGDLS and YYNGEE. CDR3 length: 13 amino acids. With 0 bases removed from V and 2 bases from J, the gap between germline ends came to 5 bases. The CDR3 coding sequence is TGTGCCAGCAGCGTAGCGTCGCAAGAGACCCAGTACTTC. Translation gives CASSVASQETQYF.

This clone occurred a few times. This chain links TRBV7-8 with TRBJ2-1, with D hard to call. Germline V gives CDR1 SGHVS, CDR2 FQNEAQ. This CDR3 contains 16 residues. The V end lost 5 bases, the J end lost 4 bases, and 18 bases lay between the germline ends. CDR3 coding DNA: TGTGCCAGCAGCCCAGACGTCGCAGAAAGTTACAATGAGCAGTTCTTC. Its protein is CASSPDVAESYNEQFF.

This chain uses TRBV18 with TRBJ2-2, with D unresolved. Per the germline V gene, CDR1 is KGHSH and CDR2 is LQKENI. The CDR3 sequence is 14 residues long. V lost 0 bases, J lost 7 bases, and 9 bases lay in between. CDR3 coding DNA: TGTGCCAGCTCACCACCTGCGGTTGACGGGGAGCTGTTTTTT. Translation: CASSPPAVDGELFF.

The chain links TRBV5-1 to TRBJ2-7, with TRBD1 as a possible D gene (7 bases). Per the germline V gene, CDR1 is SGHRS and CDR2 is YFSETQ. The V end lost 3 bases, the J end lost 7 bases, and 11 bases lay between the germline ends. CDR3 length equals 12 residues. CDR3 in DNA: TGCGCCAGCAGCTCACAGGGGAGGGAGCAGTACTTC. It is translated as CASSSQGREQYF. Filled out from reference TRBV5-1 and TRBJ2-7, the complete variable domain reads KAGVTQTPRYLIKTRGQQVTLSCSPISGHRSVSWYQQTPGQGLQFLFEYFSETQRNKGNFPGRFSGRQFSNSRSEMNVSTLELGDSALYLCASSSQGREQYFGPGTRLTVT.

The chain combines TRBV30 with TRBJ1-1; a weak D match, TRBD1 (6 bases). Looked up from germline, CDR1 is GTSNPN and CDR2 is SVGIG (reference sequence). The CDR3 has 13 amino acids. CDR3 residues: CAVMDSLNTEAFF. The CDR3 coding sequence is TGTGCGGTAATGGACAGCCTGAACACTGAAGCTTTCTTT.

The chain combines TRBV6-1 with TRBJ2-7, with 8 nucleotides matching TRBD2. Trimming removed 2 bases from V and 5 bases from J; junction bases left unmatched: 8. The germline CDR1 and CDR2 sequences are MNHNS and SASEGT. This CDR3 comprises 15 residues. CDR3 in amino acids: CASSERIRRGDEQYF. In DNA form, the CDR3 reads TGTGCCAGCAGTGAAAGGATAAGGCGGGGGGACGAGCAGTACTTC.

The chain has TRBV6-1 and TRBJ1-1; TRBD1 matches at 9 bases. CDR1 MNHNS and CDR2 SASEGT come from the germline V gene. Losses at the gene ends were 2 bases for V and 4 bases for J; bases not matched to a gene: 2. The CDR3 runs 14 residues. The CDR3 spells CASSENRGLTEAFF. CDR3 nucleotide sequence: TGTGCCAGCAGTGAAAACAGGGGGCTCACTGAAGCTTTCTTT.

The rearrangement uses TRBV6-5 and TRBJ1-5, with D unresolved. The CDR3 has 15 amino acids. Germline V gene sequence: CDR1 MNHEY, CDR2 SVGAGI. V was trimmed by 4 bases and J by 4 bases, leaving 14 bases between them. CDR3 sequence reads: CASSSGRVGNQPQHF. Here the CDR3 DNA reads TGTGCCAGCAGTTCCGGACGGGTTGGGAATCAGCCCCAGCATTTT.

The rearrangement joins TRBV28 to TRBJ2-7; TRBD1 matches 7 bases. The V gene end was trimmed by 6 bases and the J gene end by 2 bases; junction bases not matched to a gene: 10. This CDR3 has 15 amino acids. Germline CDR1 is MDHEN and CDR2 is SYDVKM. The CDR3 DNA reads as TGTGCCAGCAGCAAAAGTGGGACAGCAACCTACGAGCAGTACTTC. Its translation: CASSKSGTATYEQYF.